One sample yielded the 32 T cell receptor beta chains listed below, sequenced in a study of CD8 T cells in cerebrospinal fluid in Alzheimer's disease. TCRdb re-called the 10x single-cell sequencing reads and gives one entry per CDR3 protein, without DNA. The data show about 690 distinct CDR3 sequences, and the top ten clones hold roughly 21%. Specimen: cerebrospinal fluid. These receptors were taken from a human donor in good health.

This clonotype is classed as medium-sized by frequency. The chain has TRBV5-5 and TRBJ1-1. The CDR3 extends over 12 amino acids. Germline V lookup: CDR1 SGHKS, CDR2 YYEKEE (reference sequence). The CDR3 loop is CASRSRYTEAFF. The full variable domain, in which reference TRBV5-5 and TRBJ1-1 provide the parts outside the CDR3, is DAGVTQSPTHLIKTRGQQVTLRCSPISGHKSVSWYQQVLGQGPQFIFQYYEKEERGRGNFPDRFSARQFPNYSSELNVNALLLGDSALYLCASRSRYTEAFFGQGTRLTVV.

This clonotype registers medium-sized (0.01 to 0.1%) by frequency. The chain recombines TRBV9 with TRBJ1-2. The CDR3 is 13 amino acids. The germline gives CDR1 SGDLS, CDR2 YYNGEE. The CDR3 region is CASSVGDGYGYTF.

Its frequency marks this clonotype as large. This chain connects TRBV6-5 to TRBJ2-7; TCRdb reports TRBD1, a call that lacks DNA to check it against. The CDR3 spans 14 residues. CDR1 and CDR2 from the germline V gene are MNHEY and SVGAGI. CDR3 sequence: CASSPGSTVYEQYF.

This clonotype shows up as medium-sized (0.01 to 0.1%) by frequency. The CDR3 protein is CASSLIGKETQYF. The V call is TRBV5-1, the J call TRBJ2-5. Germline values: CDR1 SGHRS, CDR2 YFSETQ. The CDR3 has 13 residues. Variable domain in full (rest from reference TRBV5-1 and TRBJ2-5): KAGVTQTPRYLIKTRGQQVTLSCSPISGHRSVSWYQQTPGQGLQFLFEYFSETQRNKGNFPGRFSGRQFSNSRSEMNVSTLELGDSALYLCASSLIGKETQYFGPGTRLLVL.

According to its frequency, this clonotype is medium-sized. The gene calls are TRBV19 and TRBJ1-1. The CDR3 has 13 residues. From germline, CDR1 is LNHDA and CDR2 SQIVND (reference sequence). CDR3 region: CASSMSRSTEAFF.

Judged by frequency, this clonotype is medium-sized. The CDR3 sequence is CASSEGGILPRTEAFF. The chain is built from TRBV2 and TRBJ1-1. CDR3 length: 16 amino acids. Germline loops: CDR1 SNHLY, CDR2 FYNNEI.

This clonotype is identified as medium-sized from frequency. The V and J genes are TRBV5-1 and TRBJ2-1; TCRdb indicates TRBD2, and absent DNA this call remains unverified. CDR1 and CDR2 from the germline V gene are SGHRS and YFSETQ. The CDR3 is made up of 16 amino acids. CDR3 in amino acids: CASSLALALDYNEQFF.

This clonotype is medium-sized by frequency. The chain couples TRBV6-1 to TRBJ2-7; with no DNA, the TCRdb D assignment of TRBD1 cannot be verified. The length of the CDR3 is 12 residues. Germline CDR1 is MNHNS and CDR2 is SASEGT. The CDR3 sequence: CASSFQGYEQYF.

By frequency, this clonotype registers medium-sized. V and J are TRBV7-8 and TRBJ1-1. The germline V gene has CDR1 SGHVS and CDR2 FQNEAQ. CDR3 length equals 15 residues. The CDR3 is CASSFMDGLNTEAFF.

This clonotype is classed as medium-sized by frequency. The genes are TRBV7-8 and TRBJ1-6; the TRBD1 assignment by TCRdb is unverifiable without DNA. The germline gives CDR1 SGHVS, CDR2 FQNEAQ. This CDR3 has 16 residues. The CDR3: CASSPRGTGDNSPLHF.

This clonotype is identified as medium-sized from frequency. The rearrangement joins TRBV18 to TRBJ2-7; TCRdb picks TRBD1, but there is no DNA to check that call. CDR3 length: 15 amino acids. The germline V gene has CDR1 KGHSH and CDR2 LQKENI. The CDR3: CASSPRTGGEYEQYF. Full variable domain (outside the CDR3, taken from reference TRBV18 and TRBJ2-7): NAGVMQNPRHLVRRRGQEARLRCSPMKGHSHVYWYRQLPEEGLKFMVYLQKENIIDESGMPKERFSAEFPKEGPSILRIQQVVRGDSAAYFCASSPRTGGEYEQYFGPGTRLTVT.

The chain links TRBV30 to TRBJ2-7; TCRdb gives TRBD1 as the D gene, but with no DNA this cannot be confirmed. The CDR3 extends over 15 amino acids. Germline values: CDR1 GTSNPN, CDR2 SVGIG (reference sequence). The CDR3 spells CAWSALTGSLYEQYF.

This clonotype is identified as medium-sized from frequency. J is TRBJ1-2 and V is TRBV5-1. This CDR3 region has 15 residues. Germline values: CDR1 SGHRS, CDR2 YFSETQ. CDR3 sequence reads: CASSPELGNSYGYTF.

Its frequency marks this clonotype as medium-sized. The rearrangement links TRBV19 to TRBJ2-2. The CDR3 runs 12 residues. CDR1 LNHDA and CDR2 SQIVND come from the germline V gene (reference sequence). The CDR3 sequence is CASRYNTGELFF.

Frequency places this clonotype as large. The rearrangement links TRBV10-1 to TRBJ2-7. This CDR3 contains 14 residues. Germline loops: CDR1 WNHNN, CDR2 SYGVQD (reference sequence). The CDR3 here is CASSESGYSYEQYF.

Judged by frequency, this clonotype is medium-sized. The rearrangement joins TRBV5-1 to TRBJ1-1. The CDR3 consists of 12 residues. Germline V gives CDR1 SGHRS, CDR2 YFSETQ. The CDR3 is CASSLGTTEAFF.

Its frequency marks this clonotype as medium-sized. This chain uses TRBV18 with TRBJ2-1. This CDR3 is built from 13 residues. The germline V gene has CDR1 KGHSH and CDR2 LQKENI. The CDR3 is CASSPAVVGEQFF.

This clonotype registers large by frequency. This chain links TRBV7-9 with TRBJ2-1; the TCRdb call, TRBD1, lacks DNA for checking. The CDR3 totals 17 residues. Looked up from germline, CDR1 is SEHNR and CDR2 is FQNEAQ (reference sequence). CDR3 loop: CASSVPKGLAPHNEQFF. The whole variable domain, remainder taken from reference TRBV7-9 and TRBJ2-1, is DTGVSQNPRHKITKRGQNVTFRCDPISEHNRLYWYRQTLGQGPEFLTYFQNEAQLEKSRLLSDRFSAERPKGSFSTLEIQRTEQGDSAMYLCASSVPKGLAPHNEQFFGPGTRLTVL.

This clonotype is classed as large by frequency. The V and J genes are TRBV5-5 and TRBJ2-1; TCRdb proposes TRBD1, but this gene call is untestable without DNA. Per the germline V gene, CDR1 is SGHKS and CDR2 is YYEKEE (reference sequence). The CDR3 consists of 15 residues. CDR3 sequence: CASSGTTGSYNEQFF.

Judged by frequency, this clonotype is medium-sized (0.01 to 0.1%). The chain is built from TRBV5-1 and TRBJ1-2. The germline gives CDR1 SGHRS, CDR2 YFSETQ. This CDR3 is built from 13 residues. CDR3 loop: CASSLAGDYGYTF. Full variable domain (remainder filled in from reference TRBV5-1 and TRBJ1-2): KAGVTQTPRYLIKTRGQQVTLSCSPISGHRSVSWYQQTPGQGLQFLFEYFSETQRNKGNFPGRFSGRQFSNSRSEMNVSTLELGDSALYLCASSLAGDYGYTFGSGTRLTVV.

The chain joins TRBV7-9 to TRBJ1-3; the TCRdb D gene call, TRBD1, has no DNA to confirm it. Germline lookup yields CDR1 SEHNR and CDR2 FQNEAQ (reference sequence). The CDR3 runs to 18 residues. CDR3 amino acids: CASSSRTGGLSSGNTIYF. The entire variable domain, with the rest obtained from reference TRBV7-9 and TRBJ1-3, is as follows: DTGVSQNPRHKITKRGQNVTFRCDPISEHNRLYWYRQTLGQGPEFLTYFQNEAQLEKSRLLSDRFSAERPKGSFSTLEIQRTEQGDSAMYLCASSSRTGGLSSGNTIYFGEGSWLTVV.

Judged by frequency, this clonotype is medium-sized. The V call is TRBV7-9, the J call TRBJ1-2; TCRdb's D gene call, TRBD1, goes unchecked for lack of DNA. Germline V gene sequence: CDR1 SEHNR, CDR2 FQNEAQ (reference sequence). This CDR3 region has 16 residues. CDR3 in amino acids: CASSLAGTRINYGYTF.

This clonotype is deemed medium-sized by its frequency. The chain has TRBV3-1 and TRBJ2-3. Germline V gives CDR1 LGHDT, CDR2 YNNKEL (reference sequence). The CDR3 is 14 residues long. The CDR3 here is CASTFAASTDTQYF.

This clonotype shows up as medium-sized (0.01 to 0.1%) by frequency. The chain employs TRBV6-1 and TRBJ2-7; lacking DNA, the TRBD1 call made by TCRdb goes unchecked. Germline values: CDR1 MNHNS, CDR2 SASEGT. This CDR3 is built from 14 residues. The CDR3: CASSRTGGSYEQYF.

Measured by frequency, this clonotype is medium-sized (0.01 to 0.1%). The chain has TRBV6-1 and TRBJ2-7. The CDR3 is 14 residues long. The germline V gene encodes CDR1 MNHNS and CDR2 SASEGT. CDR3 region: CASSAGQGSYEQYF.

This clonotype is called medium-sized (0.01 to 0.1%) based on its frequency. V and J are TRBV9 and TRBJ1-2; TCRdb returns TRBD1, unconfirmable since there is no DNA. CDR3 length: 14 residues. Germline loops: CDR1 SGDLS, CDR2 YYNGEE. The CDR3 loop is CASSVSRGNYGYTF.

By frequency, this clonotype is medium-sized. J is TRBJ1-2 and V is TRBV6-5; TCRdb's D gene call, TRBD1, goes unchecked for lack of DNA. The CDR3 covers 13 residues. CDR1 and CDR2 from the germline V gene are MNHEY and SVGAGI. CDR3 in amino acids: CASTLIQDHGYTF.

Judged by frequency, this clonotype is large. This chain uses TRBV18 with TRBJ1-1. This CDR3 comprises 15 residues. Per the germline V gene, CDR1 is KGHSH and CDR2 is LQKENI. Here the CDR3 reads CASSPQGSMNTEAFF.

This clonotype registers medium-sized by frequency. The chain recombines TRBV6-1 with TRBJ1-5; TCRdb selects TRBD1, and the lack of DNA leaves this call unchecked. The CDR3 covers 16 residues. The germline gives CDR1 MNHNS, CDR2 SASEGT. CDR3 region: CASSEGTGGVHQPQHF.

This clonotype is medium-sized by frequency. The chain combines TRBV2 with TRBJ2-7; TCRdb designates TRBD1, a call that cannot be tested without DNA. This CDR3 contains 14 residues. The V gene's germline CDR1 is SNHLY and CDR2 FYNNEI. This CDR3 is CASRLTGGTYEQYF.

In terms of frequency, this clonotype is medium-sized. The rearrangement joins TRBV18 to TRBJ2-2. The CDR3 is 18 residues long. Germline loops: CDR1 KGHSH, CDR2 LQKENI. This CDR3 is CASSPEKTRTPNTGELFF.

This clonotype is medium-sized (0.01 to 0.1%) by frequency. This chain uses TRBV30 with TRBJ1-2; TCRdb gives TRBD1 as the D gene, but with no DNA this cannot be confirmed. The CDR3 is made up of 14 amino acids. Germline CDR1 GTSNPN, CDR2 SVGIG (reference sequence). The CDR3 is CAWSLFDRGDGYTF.